A single T cell receptor (beta chain) is shown here with its context. Its antigen is not identified. The sample comes from a study of blood T cells in healthy people across ages. CDR1 and CDR2 (germline): SGHAT, FQNNGV. The CDR3 is 15 amino acids. V lost 1 base, J lost 2 bases, and 8 bases lay in between. Study-wide points: Measured against age, TCR beta diversity per million T cells decreased in a roughly linear manner. The unsorted PBMCs prevented any conclusive comparison of naive versus antigen-experienced cells.

The sample, around 9.9 milliliters of peripheral blood, was drawn from each donor. PCR was performed a second time for roughly 6 to 12 cycles using a sample-barcoded 5' primer and a J-beta primer mix. All cDNA molecules were each tagged by a template-switch adaptor with 12 random nucleotides. MiXCR, run by TCRdb on the 5' RACE reads, gives a single entry per CDR3 protein. The sample contains hundreds of thousands of distinct CDR3 sequences, around a fifth of which appear only once. This clonotype originated in a man between 65 and 85 years old in good health. The specimen sequenced was blood. The chain joins TRBV11-2 to TRBJ1-4; tentatively, D is TRBD1 (6 bases). The CDR3 is CASSLAGHTNEKLFF. The CDR3 nucleotides read TGTGCCAGCAGCTTAGCGGGACACACTAATGAAAAACTGTTTTTT.